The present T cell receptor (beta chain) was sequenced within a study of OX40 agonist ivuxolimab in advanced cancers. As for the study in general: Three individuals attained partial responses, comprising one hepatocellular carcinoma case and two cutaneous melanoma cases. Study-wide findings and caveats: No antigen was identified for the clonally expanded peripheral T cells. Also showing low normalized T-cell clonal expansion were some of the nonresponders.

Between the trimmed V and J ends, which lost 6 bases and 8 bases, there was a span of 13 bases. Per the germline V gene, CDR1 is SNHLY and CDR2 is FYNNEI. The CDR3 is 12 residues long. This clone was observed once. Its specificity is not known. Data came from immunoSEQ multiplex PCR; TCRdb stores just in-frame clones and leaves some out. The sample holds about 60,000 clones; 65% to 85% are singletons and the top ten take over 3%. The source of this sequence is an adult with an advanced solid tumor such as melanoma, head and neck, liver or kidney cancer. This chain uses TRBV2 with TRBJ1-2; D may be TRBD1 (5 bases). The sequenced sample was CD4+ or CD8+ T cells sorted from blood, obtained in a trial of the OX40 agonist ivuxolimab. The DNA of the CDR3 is TGTGCCAGCAGCACTCAGGGTGAGGGCTACACCTTC. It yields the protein CASSTQGEGYTF.